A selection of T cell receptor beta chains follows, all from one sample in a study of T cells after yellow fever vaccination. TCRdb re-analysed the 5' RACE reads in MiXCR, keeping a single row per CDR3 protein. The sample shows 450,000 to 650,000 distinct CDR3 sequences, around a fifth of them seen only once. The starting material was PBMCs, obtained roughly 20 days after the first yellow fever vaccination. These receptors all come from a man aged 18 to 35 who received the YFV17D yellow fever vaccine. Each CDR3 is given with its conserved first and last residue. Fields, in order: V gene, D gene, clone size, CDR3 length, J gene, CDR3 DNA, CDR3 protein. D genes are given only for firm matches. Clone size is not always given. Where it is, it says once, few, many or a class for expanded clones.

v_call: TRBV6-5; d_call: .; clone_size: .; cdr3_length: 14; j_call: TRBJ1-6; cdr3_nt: TGTGCCAGCAGTTACTCAGGGAGTAATTCACCCCTCCACTTT; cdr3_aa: CASSYSGSNSPLHF
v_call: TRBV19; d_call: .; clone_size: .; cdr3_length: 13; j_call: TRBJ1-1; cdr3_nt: TGTGCCAGTAGTCTGCATGGGCAGGTTGAAGCTTTCTTT; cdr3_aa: CASSLHGQVEAFF
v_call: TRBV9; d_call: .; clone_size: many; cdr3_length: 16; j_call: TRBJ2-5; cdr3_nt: TGTGCCAGCAGCCCCCACCTCAGCGGGTTTAAGGAGACCCAGTACTTC; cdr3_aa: CASSPHLSGFKETQYF
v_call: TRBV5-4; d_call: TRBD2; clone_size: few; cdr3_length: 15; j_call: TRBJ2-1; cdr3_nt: TGTGCCAGCACGAGAGAGGTAGCGGGGGTCAATGAGCAGTTCTTC; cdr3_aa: CASTREVAGVNEQFF
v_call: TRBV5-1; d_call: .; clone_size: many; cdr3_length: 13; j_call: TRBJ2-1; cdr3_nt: TGCGCCAGCAGCTTACAGGGGGGGGATGAGCAGTTCTTC; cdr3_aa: CASSLQGGDEQFF
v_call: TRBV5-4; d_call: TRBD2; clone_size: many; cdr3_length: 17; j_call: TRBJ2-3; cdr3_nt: TGTGCCAGCAGTCCACCGCTAGCGGGGGCAGATGCGGGTACGCAGTATTTT; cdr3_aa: CASSPPLAGADAGTQYF
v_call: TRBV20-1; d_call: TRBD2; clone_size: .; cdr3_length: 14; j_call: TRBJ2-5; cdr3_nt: TGCAGTGCCTTAGCGGGGGGTACTCAAGAGACCCAGTACTTC; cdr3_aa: CSALAGGTQETQYF
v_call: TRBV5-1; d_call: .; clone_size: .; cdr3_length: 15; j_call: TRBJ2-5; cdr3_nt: TGCGCCAGCAGCTCAGGATGGACCTCCCAAGAGATCCAGTACTTC; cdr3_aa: CASSSGWTSQEIQYF
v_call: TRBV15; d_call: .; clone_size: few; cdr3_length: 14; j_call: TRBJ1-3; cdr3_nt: TGTGCCACCAGCAGAGATAAGAGTGCAAACACCATATATTTT; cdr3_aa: CATSRDKSANTIYF
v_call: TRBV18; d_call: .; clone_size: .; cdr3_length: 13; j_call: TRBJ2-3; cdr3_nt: TGTGCCAGCTCGTCAGGGGTCAGGGATACGCAGTATTTT; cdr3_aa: CASSSGVRDTQYF
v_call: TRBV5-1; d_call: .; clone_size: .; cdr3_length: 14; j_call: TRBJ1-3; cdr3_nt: TGCGCCAGCAGCTTGGGGGAGGTTGGAAACACCATATATTTT; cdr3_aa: CASSLGEVGNTIYF
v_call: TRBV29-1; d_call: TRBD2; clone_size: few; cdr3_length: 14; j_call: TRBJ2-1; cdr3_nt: TGCAGCGTTGAGGGTAGCGGGGCATACAATGAGCAGTTCTTC; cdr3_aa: CSVEGSGAYNEQFF
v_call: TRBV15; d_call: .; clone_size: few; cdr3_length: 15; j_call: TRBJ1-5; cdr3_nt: TGTGCCACCAGCAGAGCCAGCCCTCCCCCTCAGCCCCAGCATTTT; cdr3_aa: CATSRASPPPQPQHF
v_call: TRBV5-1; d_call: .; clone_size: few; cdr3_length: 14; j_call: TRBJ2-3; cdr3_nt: TGCGCCAGCAGCCTCGGAGAGGACACAGATACGCAGTATTTT; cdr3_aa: CASSLGEDTDTQYF
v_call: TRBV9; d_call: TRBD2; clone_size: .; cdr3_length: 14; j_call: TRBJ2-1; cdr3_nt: TGTGCCAGCAGCCTAGAGGGACTAGCGGAAGAGCAGTTCTTC; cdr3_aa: CASSLEGLAEEQFF
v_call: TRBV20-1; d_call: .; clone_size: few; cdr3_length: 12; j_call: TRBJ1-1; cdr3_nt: TGCAGTGCTAGGCAGGGAAACACTGAAGCTTTCTTT; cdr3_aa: CSARQGNTEAFF
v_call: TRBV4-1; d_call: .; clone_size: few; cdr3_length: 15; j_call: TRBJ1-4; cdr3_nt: TGCGCCAGCAGCCGAGACAGGTCCACTAATGAAAAACTGTTTTTT; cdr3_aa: CASSRDRSTNEKLFF
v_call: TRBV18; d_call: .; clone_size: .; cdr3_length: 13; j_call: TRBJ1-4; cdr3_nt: TGTGCCAGCTCACCAAATGTAAATGAAAAACTGTTTTTT; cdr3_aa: CASSPNVNEKLFF
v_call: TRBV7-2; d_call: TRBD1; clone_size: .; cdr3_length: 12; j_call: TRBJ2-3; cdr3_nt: TGTGCCAGCAGCGACAGGGTAAATACGCAGTATTTT; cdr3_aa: CASSDRVNTQYF
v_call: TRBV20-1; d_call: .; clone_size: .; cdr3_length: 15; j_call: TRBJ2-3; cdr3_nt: TGCAGTGCTAGCTCCCGGGGACGGGGCACAGATACGCAGTATTTT; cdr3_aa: CSASSRGRGTDTQYF
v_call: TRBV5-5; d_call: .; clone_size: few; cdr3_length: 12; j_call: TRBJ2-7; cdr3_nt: TGTGCCAGCACGCCCGGCCCTTACGAGCAGTACTTC; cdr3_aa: CASTPGPYEQYF
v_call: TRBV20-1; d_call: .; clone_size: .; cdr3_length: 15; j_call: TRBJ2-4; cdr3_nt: TGCAGTGCGCGCGACAGGGAGGAAGCCAAAAACATTCAGTACTTC; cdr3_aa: CSARDREEAKNIQYF
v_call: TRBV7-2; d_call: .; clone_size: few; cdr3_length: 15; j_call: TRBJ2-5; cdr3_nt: TGTGCCAGCAGCCCGGGCCAGCCGGGGTCAGAGACCCAGTACTTC; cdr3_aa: CASSPGQPGSETQYF
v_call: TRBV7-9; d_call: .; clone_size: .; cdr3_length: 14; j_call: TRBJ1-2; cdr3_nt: TGTGCCAGCAGCCCCCGAGGGGAGTCCTATGGCTACACCTTC; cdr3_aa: CASSPRGESYGYTF
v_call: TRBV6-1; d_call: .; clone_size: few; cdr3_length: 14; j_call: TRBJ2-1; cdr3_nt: TGTGCCAGCAGCCCCCCGGCAGGGAGCAGTGAGCAGTTCTTC; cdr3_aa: CASSPPAGSSEQFF
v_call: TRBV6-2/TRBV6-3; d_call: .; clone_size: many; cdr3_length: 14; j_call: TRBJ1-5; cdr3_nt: TGTGCCAGCAGGGACCCGGGGGGTTTACAGCCCCAGCATTTT; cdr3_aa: CASRDPGGLQPQHF
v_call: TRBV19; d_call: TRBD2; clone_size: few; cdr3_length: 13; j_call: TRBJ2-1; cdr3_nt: TGTGCCAGCAAGAAGCGGGGATGGAATGAGCAGTTCTTC; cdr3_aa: CASKKRGWNEQFF
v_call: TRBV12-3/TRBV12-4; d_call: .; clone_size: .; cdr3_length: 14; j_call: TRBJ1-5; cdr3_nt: TGTGCCAGCAGTTTTAGGCAGTCCAATCAGCCCCAGCATTTT; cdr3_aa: CASSFRQSNQPQHF
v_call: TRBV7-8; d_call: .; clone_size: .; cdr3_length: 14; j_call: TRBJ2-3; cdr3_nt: TGTGCCAGCAGCCAGACTAGTTACTCGGATACGCAGTATTTT; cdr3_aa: CASSQTSYSDTQYF
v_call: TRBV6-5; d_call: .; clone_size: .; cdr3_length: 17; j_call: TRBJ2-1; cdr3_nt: TGTGCCAGCAGTTACTCGTTAGGTGGACGGGTGGTGAATGAGCAGTTCTTC; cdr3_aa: CASSYSLGGRVVNEQFF
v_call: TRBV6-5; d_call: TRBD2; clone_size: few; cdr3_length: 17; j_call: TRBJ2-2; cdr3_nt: TGTGCCAGCAGTTACCTAGCGGGGGGGACGGGCACCGGGGAGCTGTTTTTT; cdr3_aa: CASSYLAGGTGTGELFF
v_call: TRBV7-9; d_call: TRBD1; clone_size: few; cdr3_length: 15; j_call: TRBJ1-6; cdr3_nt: TGTGCCAGCAGCTACGACAGGGGGGAGGATTCACCCCTCCACTTT; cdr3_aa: CASSYDRGEDSPLHF
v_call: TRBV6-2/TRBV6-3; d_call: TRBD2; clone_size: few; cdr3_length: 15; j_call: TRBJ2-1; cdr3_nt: TGTGCCAGCAGTTACGACGGCGGGGGGGGGAATGAGCAGTTCTTC; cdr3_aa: CASSYDGGGGNEQFF
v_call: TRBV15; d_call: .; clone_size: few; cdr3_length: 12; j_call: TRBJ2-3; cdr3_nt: TGTGCCACCAGCACTAGTGTAGATACGCAGTATTTT; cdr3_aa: CATSTSVDTQYF
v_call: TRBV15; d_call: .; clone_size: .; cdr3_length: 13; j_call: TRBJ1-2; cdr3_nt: TGTGCCACCAGCAGTTCAGGGAACTATGGCTACACCTTC; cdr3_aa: CATSSSGNYGYTF
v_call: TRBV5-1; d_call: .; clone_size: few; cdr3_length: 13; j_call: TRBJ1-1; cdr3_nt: TGCGCCAGCAGCTTGGAATACAACACTGAAGCTTTCTTT; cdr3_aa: CASSLEYNTEAFF
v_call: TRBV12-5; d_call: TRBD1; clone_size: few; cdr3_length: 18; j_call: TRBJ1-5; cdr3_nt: TGTGCTAGCAGCCCCGACAAGAAGACAGGGGATAGCAATCAGCCCCAGCATTTT; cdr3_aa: CASSPDKKTGDSNQPQHF
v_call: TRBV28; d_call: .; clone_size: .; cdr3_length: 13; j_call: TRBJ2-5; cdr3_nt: TGTGCCAGCCGTCAGTCAGGATCAGAGACCCAGTACTTC; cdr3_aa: CASRQSGSETQYF
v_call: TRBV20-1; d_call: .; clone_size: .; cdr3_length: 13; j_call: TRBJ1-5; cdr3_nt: TGCAGTGCCGGCGGTGGGGCTGGTCAGCCCCAGCATTTT; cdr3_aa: CSAGGGAGQPQHF
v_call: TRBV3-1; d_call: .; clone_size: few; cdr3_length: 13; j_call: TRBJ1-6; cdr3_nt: TGTGCCAGCAGCCTTGGTAGAGTTTCACCCCTCCACTTT; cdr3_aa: CASSLGRVSPLHF
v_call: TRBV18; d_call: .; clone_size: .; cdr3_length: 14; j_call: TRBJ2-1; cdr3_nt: TGTGCCAGCTCACCCGGGACCATTTTGTATGAGCAGTTCTTC; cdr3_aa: CASSPGTILYEQFF
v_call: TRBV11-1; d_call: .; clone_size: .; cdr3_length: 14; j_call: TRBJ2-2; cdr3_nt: TGTGCCAGCAGCTGGGCCAGAGGGACCGGGGAGCTGTTTTTT; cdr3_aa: CASSWARGTGELFF
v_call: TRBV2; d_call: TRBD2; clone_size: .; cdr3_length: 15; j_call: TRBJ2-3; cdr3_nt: TGTGCCAGCAGCGTACAGACTAGCTTTGTAGATACGCAGTATTTT; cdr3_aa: CASSVQTSFVDTQYF
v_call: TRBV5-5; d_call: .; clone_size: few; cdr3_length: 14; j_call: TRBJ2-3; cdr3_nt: TGTGCCAGCAGCCCTCTGGCGGGGATAGATACGCAGTATTTT; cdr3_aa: CASSPLAGIDTQYF
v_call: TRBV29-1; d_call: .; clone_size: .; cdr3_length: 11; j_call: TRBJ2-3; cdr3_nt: TGCAGCGTTGATCGTCCAGATACGCAGTATTTT; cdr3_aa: CSVDRPDTQYF
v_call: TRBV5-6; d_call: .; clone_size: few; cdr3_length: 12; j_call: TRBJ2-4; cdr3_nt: TGTGCCAGCAGCTTGAGTGTGGACATTCAGTACTTC; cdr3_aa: CASSLSVDIQYF
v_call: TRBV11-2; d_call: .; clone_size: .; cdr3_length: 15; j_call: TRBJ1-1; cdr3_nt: TGTGCCAGCAGCTTAGCTACAGCCGAGAACACTGAAGCTTTCTTT; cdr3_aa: CASSLATAENTEAFF
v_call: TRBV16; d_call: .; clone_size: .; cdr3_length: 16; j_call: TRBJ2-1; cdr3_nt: TGTGCCAGCAGCCTTTCTATAGGGGGATTTTACAATGAGCAGTTCTTC; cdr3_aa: CASSLSIGGFYNEQFF
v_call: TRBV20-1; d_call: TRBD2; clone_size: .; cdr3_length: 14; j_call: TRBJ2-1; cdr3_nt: TGCAGTGCAAATGGCGGGGGGGCACGCACTGAGCAGTTCTTC; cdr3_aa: CSANGGGARTEQFF
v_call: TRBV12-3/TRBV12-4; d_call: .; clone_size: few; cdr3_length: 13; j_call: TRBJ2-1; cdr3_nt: TGTGCCAGCAGTTTAAGGTTTGGGTATGAGCAGTTCTTC; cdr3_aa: CASSLRFGYEQFF
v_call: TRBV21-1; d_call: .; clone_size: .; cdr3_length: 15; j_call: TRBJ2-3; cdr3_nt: TGTGCCAGCAGCAAAGGGGGTCCTAGCACAGATACGCAGTATTTT; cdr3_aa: CASSKGGPSTDTQYF